The present T cell receptor (beta chain) was sequenced within a study of blood T cell repertoires in COVID-19. Turning to the study itself: Collection of acute and convalescent COVID-19 samples took place in the United States, Italy and Spain. The analysed material was cDNA or gDNA that came from T cells, B-cell-depleted T cells, or PBMCs.

In the authors' workflow: Estimates of nucleated cell counts were drawn from the amplification of reference gene primers. Using immunoSEQ multiplex PCR, the repertoire was profiled, and TCRdb retains in-frame clones only, with some absent. That table is the source of V, J and clone size, and D and trimming were worked out from the DNA. The sample contains 85,000 to 120,000 clones, just under 85% of which appear only once. CDR3 length: 14 amino acids. Germline V CDR1 and CDR2: MNHEY, SVGAGI. V lost 8 bases and J 2 bases, leaving 12 bases between the germline ends. The material sequenced was peripheral blood. The V gene is TRBV6-5, the J gene TRBJ1-4; D is perhaps TRBD1 (6 bases). The clonotype was recovered from a man aged 40-55 years with active or convalescent COVID-19. CDR3 DNA sequence: TGTGCCAGCGTTAGGGGGTCCACTAATGAAAAACTGTTTTTT. Translated, it gives CASVRGSTNEKLFF.